This T cell receptor (beta chain) was profiled in a study of shared clonotypes between healthy human individuals. The CDR3 covers 16 residues. CDR1 MNHEY and CDR2 SMNVEV come from the germline V gene (reference sequence). V was clipped by 2 bases and J by 6 bases; unmatched bases: 9. The authors split each subset's genomic DNA evenly across several immunoSEQ plates. Clones were read by immunoSEQ multiplex PCR, and TCRdb kept only the in-frame ones, dropping some. The table lists about 1,900,000 clones, less than 95% of them singletons. Positively selected for CCR7, the CD45RO-negative cells used as naive CD8 cells excluded terminally differentiated effector memory CD45RA+ cells.

The chain has TRBV27 and TRBJ2-7; 11 bases align to TRBD1. This receptor was identified in a man aged 18-30 years in good health. Sequencing was carried out using naive CD8+ T cells sorted from blood. The CDR3, as DNA: TGTGCCAGCAGTTTACCTCCCGGACAGGGGGCGGGCGAGCAGTACTTC. This gives the protein CASSLPPGQGAGEQYF.